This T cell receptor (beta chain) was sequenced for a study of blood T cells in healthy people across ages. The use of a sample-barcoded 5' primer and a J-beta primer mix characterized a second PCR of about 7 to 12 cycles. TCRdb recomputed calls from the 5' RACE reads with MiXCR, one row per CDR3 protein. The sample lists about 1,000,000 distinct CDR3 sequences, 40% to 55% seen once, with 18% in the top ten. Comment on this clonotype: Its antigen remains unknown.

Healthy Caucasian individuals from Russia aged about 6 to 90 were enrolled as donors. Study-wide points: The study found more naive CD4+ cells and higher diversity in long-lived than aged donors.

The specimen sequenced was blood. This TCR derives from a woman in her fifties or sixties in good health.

CDR3 nucleotides: TGTGCCAGCAGCAAAGCCGGTCGGCGAAAGGGCCTCTACGAGCAGTACTTC. Amino acids: CASSKAGRRKGLYEQYF. The chain recombines TRBV21-1 with TRBJ2-7; TRBD2, as called in the table, went unchecked against the DNA. TRBV21-1 is labeled a pseudogene. The CDR3 runs to 17 residues.